This T cell receptor beta chain was obtained from a study of CD8+CD57+ T cells in acquired aplastic anemia. Study context: CD4+ and CD8+ cells, once sorted, gave DNA averaging about 3 ug. An average of about 11 million reads for CD4+ cells was obtained from healthy donors.

Profiling that covered TCR beta VDJ and CDR3 relied on genomic DNA as its template. MiXCR, run by TCRdb on the reads, gives a single entry per CDR3 protein. The table lists around 140,000 distinct CDR3 sequences, roughly 40% of them singletons. Ten or more counts support this clonotype. It is unclear where the CDR3 begins or ends on the DNA, so no DNA is shown, and the CDR3 is as TCRdb lists it. Germline values: CDR1 MNHNS, CDR2 SASEGT. Both ends counted, the CDR3 spans 17 residues. The receptor was derived from a human donor in good health, serving as a control. The gene calls are TRBV6-1 and TRBJ1-3; the table's D call of TRBD1 was not tested on the DNA. The sample was sorted CD4+, CD8+, or CD8+CD57+ T cells (not recorded which) from PBMCs. This chain's CDR3 is CASSTSGGGAFGNTIYF.